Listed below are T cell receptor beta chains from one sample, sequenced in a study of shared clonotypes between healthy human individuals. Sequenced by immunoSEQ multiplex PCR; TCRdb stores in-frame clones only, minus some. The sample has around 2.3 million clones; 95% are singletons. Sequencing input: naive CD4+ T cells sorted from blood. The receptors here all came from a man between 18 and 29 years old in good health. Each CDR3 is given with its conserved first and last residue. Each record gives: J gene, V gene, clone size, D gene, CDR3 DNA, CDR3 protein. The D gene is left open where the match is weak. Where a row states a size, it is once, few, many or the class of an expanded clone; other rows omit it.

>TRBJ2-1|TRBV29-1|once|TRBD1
TGCAGCGTTGGATCTCAGGGGGCCTACAATGAGCAGTTCTTC
CSVGSQGAYNEQFF
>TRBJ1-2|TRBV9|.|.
TGTGCCAGCAGCGTATCTGAAGCGAGAGGCTACACCTTC
CASSVSEARGYTF
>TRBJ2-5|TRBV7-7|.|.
TGTGCTAGCAGCTCCTTTTTAGAAGAGACCCAGTACTTC
CASSSFLEETQYF
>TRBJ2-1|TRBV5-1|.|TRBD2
TGCGCCAGCTTGGGAGGGAGCTACAATGAGCAGTTCTTC
CASLGGSYNEQFF
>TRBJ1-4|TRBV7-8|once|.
TGTGCCAGCAGCTTGTTGCTGGGGGAAAAACTGTTTTTT
CASSLLLGEKLFF
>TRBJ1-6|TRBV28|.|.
TGTGCCAGCAGCCCCCGGAGGTGGAGCTCCTATAATTCACCCCTCCACTTT
CASSPRRWSSYNSPLHF
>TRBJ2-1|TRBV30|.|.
TGTGCCTGGGCGGACACTGCTATAAACAATGAGCAGTTCTTC
CAWADTAINNEQFF
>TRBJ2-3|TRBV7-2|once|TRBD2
TGTGCCAGCAGCTTATCTAGCGGGAGCACAGATACGCAGTATTTT
CASSLSSGSTDTQYF
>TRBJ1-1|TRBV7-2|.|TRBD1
TGTGCCAGCAGCCCCAGACAGGGGGCCGCTTTCTTT
CASSPRQGAAFF
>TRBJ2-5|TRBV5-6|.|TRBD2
TGTGCCAGCAGCTTGGTAACTAGCGGGAGTGCTGAGACCCAGTACTTC
CASSLVTSGSAETQYF
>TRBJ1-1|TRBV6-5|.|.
TGTGCCAGCTGCCAGAGGAGGCTGAACACTGAAGCTTTCTTT
CASCQRRLNTEAFF
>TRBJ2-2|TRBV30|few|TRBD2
TGTGCCTTCAAGCCGGGACTAGCGGGAGGGCGGGACACCGGGGAGCTGTTTTTT
CAFKPGLAGGRDTGELFF
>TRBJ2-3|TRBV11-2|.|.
TGTGCCAGCAGCTGGAGCACAGATACGCAGTATTTT
CASSWSTDTQYF
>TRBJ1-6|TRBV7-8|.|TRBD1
TGTGCCAGCAGCCCCTGGGTGGACAGGGGTGCACCCCTCCACTTT
CASSPWVDRGAPLHF
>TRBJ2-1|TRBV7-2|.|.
TGTGCCAGCAGCTCAGGACTGGGACTTTACAATGAGCAGTTCTTC
CASSSGLGLYNEQFF
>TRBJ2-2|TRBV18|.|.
TGTGCCAGCTCAGCACAGGAGACCGGGGAGCTGTTTTTT
CASSAQETGELFF
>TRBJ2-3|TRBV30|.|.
TGTGCCTGGAGATCAGGACGTGCAGATACGCAGTATTTT
CAWRSGRADTQYF
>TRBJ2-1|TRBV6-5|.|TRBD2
TGTGCCAGCCGGGAGGGAGGAGCCTACAATGAGCAGTTCTTC
CASREGGAYNEQFF
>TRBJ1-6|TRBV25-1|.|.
TGTGCCAGCAGGTCCGGTGGAGGGAATTCACCCCTCCACTTT
CASRSGGGNSPLHF
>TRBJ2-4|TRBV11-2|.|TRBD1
TGTGCCAGCAGCTTCGTCCAGGGGGCCGGGGTCGACATTCAGTACTTC
CASSFVQGAGVDIQYF
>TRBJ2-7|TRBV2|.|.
TGTGCCAGCAATAGGGAGGAGCGGCGTGAGCAGTACTTC
CASNREERREQYF
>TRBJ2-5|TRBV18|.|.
TGTGCCAGCTCACCATTTAGGGATCAAGAGACCCAGTACTTC
CASSPFRDQETQYF
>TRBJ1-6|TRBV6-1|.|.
TGTGCCAGCAGTGAAGCGGATAGGTCGGGAAATTCACCCCTCCACTTT
CASSEADRSGNSPLHF
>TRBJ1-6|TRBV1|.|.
TGCACCAGCAGCCAAGACCCCACAGGACGCAATTCACCCCTCCACTTT
CTSSQDPTGRNSPLHF
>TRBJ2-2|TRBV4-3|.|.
TGCGCCAGCAGCCAAGCCCCTGGCACCGGGGAGCTGTTTTTT
CASSQAPGTGELFF
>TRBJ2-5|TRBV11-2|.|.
TGTGCCAGCAGCTTAGATCGAGGGGGGGTACAAGAGACCCAGTACTTC
CASSLDRGGVQETQYF
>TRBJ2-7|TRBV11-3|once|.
TGTGCCAGCAGCTTAGTTAATCTGGCCTACGAGCAGTACTTC
CASSLVNLAYEQYF
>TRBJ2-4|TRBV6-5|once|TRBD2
TGTGCCACCAGACCTAGCGGGGGTAAAAACATTCAGTACTTC
CATRPSGGKNIQYF
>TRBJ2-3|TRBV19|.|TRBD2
TGTGCCAGTAGTCCCTTAGCGGGAGCATCGGCAGATACGCAGTATTTT
CASSPLAGASADTQYF
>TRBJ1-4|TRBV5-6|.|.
TGTGCCAGCAGCACAACCCAGCTAGGCGAAAAACTGTTTTTT
CASSTTQLGEKLFF